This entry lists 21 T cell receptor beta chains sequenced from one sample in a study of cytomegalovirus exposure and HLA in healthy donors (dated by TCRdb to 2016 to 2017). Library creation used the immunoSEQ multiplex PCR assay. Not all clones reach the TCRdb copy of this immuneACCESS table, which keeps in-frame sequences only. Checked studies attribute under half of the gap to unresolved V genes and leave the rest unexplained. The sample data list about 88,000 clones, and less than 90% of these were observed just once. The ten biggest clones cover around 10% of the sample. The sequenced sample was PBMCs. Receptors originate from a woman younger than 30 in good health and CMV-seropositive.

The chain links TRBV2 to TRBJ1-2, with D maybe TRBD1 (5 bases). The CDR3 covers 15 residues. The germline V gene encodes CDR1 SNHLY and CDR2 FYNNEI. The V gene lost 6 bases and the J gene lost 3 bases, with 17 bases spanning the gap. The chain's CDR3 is CASRALGGIDYGYTF. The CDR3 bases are TGTGCCAGCAGGGCCCTGGGGGGTATCGACTATGGCTACACCTTC.

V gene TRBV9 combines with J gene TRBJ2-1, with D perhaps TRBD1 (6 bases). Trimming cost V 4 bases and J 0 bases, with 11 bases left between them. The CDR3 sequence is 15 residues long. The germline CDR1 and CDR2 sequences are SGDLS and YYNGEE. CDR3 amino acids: CASSPTGRSYNEQFF. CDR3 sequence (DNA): TGTGCCAGCAGCCCGACAGGCCGCTCCTACAATGAGCAGTTCTTC. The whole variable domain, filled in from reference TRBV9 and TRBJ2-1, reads DSGVTQTPKHLITATGQRVTLRCSPRSGDLSVYWYQQSLDQGLQFLIQYYNGEERAKGNILERFSAQQFPDLHSELNLSSLELGDSALYFCASSPTGRSYNEQFFGPGTRLTVL.

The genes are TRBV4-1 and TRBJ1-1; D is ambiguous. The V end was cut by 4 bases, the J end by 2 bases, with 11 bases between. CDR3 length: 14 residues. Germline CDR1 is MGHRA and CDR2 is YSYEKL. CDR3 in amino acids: CASSPGASNTEAFF. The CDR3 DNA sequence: TGCGCCAGCAGCCCTGGAGCTTCTAACACTGAAGCTTTCTTT.

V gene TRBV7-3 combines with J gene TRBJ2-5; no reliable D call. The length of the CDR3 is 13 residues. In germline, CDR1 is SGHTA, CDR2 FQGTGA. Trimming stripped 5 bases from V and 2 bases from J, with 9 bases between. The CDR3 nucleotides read TGTGCCAGCAGCCCCGGGTTACAAGAGACCCAGTACTTC. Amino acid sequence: CASSPGLQETQYF.

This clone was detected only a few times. CDR3 nucleotide sequence: TGTGCCAGCAGCTCTAGCGGGGGACCCTACGAGCAGTACTTC. Protein sequence: CASSSSGGPYEQYF. This chain uses TRBV7-8 with TRBJ2-7; TRBD2 matches 10 bases. The CDR3 is 14 residues long. Germline trimming cut 4 bases from V and 2 bases from J; bases unmatched to any gene: 2. Germline V gives CDR1 SGHVS, CDR2 FQNEAQ.

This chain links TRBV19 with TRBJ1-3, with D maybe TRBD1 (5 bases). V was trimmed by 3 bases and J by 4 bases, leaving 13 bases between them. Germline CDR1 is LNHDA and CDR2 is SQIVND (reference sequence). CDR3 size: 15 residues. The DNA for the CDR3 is TGTGCCAGTAGTATGGACACCTCGGACGGAAACACCATATATTTT. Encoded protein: CASSMDTSDGNTIYF. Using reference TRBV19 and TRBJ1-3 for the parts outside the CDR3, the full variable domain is DGGITQSPKYLFRKEGQNVTLSCEQNLNHDAMYWYRQDPGQGLRLIYYSQIVNDFQKGDIAEGYSVSREKKESFPLTVTSAQKNPTAFYLCASSMDTSDGNTIYFGEGSWLTVV.

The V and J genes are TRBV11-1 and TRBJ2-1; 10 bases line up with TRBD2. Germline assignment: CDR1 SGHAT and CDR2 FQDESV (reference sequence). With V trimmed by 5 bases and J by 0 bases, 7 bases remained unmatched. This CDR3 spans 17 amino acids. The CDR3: CASSPSTSGSSYNEQFF. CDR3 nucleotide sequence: TGTGCCAGCAGCCCCTCGACTAGCGGGTCCTCCTACAATGAGCAGTTCTTC.

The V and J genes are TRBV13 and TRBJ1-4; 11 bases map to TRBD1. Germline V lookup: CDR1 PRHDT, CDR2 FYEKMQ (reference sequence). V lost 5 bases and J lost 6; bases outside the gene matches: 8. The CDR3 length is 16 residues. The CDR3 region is CASSETGTGGDEKLFF. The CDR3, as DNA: TGTGCCAGCAGCGAAACCGGGACAGGGGGGGATGAAAAACTGTTTTTT. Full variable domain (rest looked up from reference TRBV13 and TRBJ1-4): AAGVIQSPRHLIKEKRETATLKCYPIPRHDTVYWYQQGPGQDPQFLISFYEKMQSDKGSIPDRFSAQQFSDYHSELNMSSLELGDSALYFCASSETGTGGDEKLFFGSGTQLSVL.

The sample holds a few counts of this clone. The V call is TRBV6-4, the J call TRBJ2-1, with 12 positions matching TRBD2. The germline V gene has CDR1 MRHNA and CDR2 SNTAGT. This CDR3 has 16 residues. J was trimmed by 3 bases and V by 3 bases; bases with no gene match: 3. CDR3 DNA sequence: TGTGCCAGCAGTGAGGCTAGCGGGGGGGGCTACAATGAGCAGTTCTTC. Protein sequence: CASSEASGGGYNEQFF.

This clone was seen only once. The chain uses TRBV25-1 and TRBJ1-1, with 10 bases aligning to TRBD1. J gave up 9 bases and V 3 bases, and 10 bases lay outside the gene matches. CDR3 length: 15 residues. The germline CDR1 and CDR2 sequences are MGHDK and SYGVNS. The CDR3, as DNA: TGTGCCAGCAGTGAGGCGGGGACAGGGGACCCTAAAGCTTTCTTT. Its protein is CASSEAGTGDPKAFF.

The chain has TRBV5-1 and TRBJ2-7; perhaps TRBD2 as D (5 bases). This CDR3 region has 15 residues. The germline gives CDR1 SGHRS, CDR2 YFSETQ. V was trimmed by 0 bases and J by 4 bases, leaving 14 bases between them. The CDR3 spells CASSLAPEGRYEQYF. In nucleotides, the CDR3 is TGCGCCAGCAGCTTGGCTCCCGAGGGTAGGTACGAGCAGTACTTC.

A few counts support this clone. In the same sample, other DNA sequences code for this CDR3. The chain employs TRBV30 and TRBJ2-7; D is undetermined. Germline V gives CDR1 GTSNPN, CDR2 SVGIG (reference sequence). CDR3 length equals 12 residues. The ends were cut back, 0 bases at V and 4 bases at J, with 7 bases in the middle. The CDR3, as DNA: TGTGCCTGGAGTGTACTCCCGTACGAGCAGTACTTC. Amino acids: CAWSVLPYEQYF.

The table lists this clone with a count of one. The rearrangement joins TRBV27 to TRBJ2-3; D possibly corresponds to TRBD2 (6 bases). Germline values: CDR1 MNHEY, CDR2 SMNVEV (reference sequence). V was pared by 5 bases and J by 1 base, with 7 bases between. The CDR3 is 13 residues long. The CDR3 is CASSQRGTDTQYF. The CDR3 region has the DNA TGTGCCAGCAGTCAGCGGGGCACAGATACGCAGTATTTT.

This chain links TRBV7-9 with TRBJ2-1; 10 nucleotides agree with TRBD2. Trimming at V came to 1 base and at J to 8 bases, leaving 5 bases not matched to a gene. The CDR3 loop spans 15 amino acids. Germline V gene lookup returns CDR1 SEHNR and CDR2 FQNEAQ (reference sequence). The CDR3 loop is CASSLGASGGYEQFF. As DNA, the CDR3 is TGTGCCAGCAGCTTAGGGGCTAGCGGGGGCTATGAGCAGTTCTTC. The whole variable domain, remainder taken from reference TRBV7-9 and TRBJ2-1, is DTGVSQNPRHKITKRGQNVTFRCDPISEHNRLYWYRQTLGQGPEFLTYFQNEAQLEKSRLLSDRFSAERPKGSFSTLEIQRTEQGDSAMYLCASSLGASGGYEQFFGPGTRLTVL.

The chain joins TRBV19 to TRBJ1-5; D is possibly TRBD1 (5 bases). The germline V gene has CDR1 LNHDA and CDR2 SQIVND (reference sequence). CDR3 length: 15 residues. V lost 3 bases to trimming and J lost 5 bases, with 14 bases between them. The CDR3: CASSIDSRHYQPQHF. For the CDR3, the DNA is TGTGCCAGTAGTATCGACAGTAGGCACTATCAGCCCCAGCATTTT.

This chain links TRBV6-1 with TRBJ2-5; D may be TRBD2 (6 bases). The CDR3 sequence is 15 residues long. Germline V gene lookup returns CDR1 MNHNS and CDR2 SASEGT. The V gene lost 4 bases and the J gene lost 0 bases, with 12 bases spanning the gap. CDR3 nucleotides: TGTGCCAGCAGTGCTCTCCGGGACTACCAAGAGACCCAGTACTTC. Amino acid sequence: CASSALRDYQETQYF.

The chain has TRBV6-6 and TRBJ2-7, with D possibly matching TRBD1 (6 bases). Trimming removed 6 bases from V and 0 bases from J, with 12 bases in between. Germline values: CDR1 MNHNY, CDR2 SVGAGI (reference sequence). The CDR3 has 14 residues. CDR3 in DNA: TGTGCCAGCAGATCAGGGGAGAACTCCTACGAGCAGTACTTC. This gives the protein CASRSGENSYEQYF.

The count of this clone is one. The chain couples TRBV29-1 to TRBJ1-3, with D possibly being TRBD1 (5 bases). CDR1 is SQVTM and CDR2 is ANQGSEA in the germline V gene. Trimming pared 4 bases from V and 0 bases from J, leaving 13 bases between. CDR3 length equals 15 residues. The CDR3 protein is CSVARGGGSGNTIYF. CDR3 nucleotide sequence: TGCAGCGTTGCAAGAGGCGGGGGCTCTGGAAACACCATATATTTT. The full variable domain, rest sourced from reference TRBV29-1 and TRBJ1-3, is SAVISQKPSRDICQRGTSLTIQCQVDSQVTMMFWYRQQPGQSLTLIATANQGSEATYESGFVIDKFPISRPNLTFSTLTVSNMSPEDSSIYLCSVARGGGSGNTIYFGEGSWLTVV.

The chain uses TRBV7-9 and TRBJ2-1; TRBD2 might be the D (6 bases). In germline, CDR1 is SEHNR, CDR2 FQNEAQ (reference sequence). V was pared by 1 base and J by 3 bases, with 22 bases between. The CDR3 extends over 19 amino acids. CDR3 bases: TGTGCCAGCAGCTTAGAAGCGGGTACCGGGGGTCGGCACTACAATGAGCAGTTCTTC. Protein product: CASSLEAGTGGRHYNEQFF.

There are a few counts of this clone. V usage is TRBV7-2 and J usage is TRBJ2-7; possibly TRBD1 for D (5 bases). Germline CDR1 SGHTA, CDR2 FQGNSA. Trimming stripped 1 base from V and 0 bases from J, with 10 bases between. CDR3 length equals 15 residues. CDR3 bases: TGTGCCAGCAGCTTAGGACAGTTGAGCTCCTACGAGCAGTACTTC. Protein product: CASSLGQLSSYEQYF.

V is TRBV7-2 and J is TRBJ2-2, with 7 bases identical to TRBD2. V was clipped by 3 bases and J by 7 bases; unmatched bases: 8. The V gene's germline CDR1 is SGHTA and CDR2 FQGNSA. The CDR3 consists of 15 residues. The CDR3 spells CASSFGGGGGGELFF. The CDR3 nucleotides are TGTGCCAGCAGCTTCGGCGGCGGGGGAGGCGGGGAGCTGTTTTTT. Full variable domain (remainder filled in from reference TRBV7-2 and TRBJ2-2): GAGVSQSPSNKVTEKGKDVELRCDPISGHTALYWYRQSLGQGLEFLIYFQGNSAPDKSGLPSDRFSAERTGGSVSTLTIQRTQQEDSAVYLCASSFGGGGGGELFFGEGSRLTVL.